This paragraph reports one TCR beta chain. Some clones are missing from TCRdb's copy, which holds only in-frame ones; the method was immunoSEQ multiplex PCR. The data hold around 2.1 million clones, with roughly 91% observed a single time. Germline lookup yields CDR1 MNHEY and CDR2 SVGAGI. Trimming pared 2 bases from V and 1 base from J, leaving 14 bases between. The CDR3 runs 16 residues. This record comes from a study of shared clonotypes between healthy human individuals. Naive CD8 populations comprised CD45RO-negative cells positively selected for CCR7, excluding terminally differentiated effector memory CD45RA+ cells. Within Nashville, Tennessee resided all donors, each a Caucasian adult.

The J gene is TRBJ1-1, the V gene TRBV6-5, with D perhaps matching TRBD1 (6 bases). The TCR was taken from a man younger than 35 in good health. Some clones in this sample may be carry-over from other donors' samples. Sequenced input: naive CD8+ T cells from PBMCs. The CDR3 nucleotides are TGTGCCAGCAGTTACAGGGGGACGGACGGGAACACTGAAGCTTTCTTT. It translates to CASSYRGTDGNTEAFF.